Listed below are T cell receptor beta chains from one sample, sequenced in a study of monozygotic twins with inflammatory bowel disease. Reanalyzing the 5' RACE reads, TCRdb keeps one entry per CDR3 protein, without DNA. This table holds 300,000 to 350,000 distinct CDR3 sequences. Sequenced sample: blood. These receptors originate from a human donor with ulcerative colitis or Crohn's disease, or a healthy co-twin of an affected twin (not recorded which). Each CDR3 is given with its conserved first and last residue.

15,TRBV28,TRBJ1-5,CASSLRAQINQPQHF
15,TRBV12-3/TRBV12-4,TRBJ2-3,CASSQTGWGTDTQYF
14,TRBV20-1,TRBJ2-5,CSARTSGRGETQYF
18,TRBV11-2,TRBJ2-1,CASSLSSDSFNSYNEQFF
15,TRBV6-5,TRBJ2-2,CASSYPRDRTGELFF
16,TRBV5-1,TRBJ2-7,CASSSPSDRGVYEQYF
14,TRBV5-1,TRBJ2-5,CASSLSRLEETQYF
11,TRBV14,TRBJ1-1,CASSQNSEAFF
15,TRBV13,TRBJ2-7,CASSLVREASFEQYF
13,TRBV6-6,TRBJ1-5,CASSYAGDQPQHF
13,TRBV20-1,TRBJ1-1,CSARRVSGTEAFF
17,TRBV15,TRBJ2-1,CATSRPPRTGFLNEQFF
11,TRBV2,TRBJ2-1,CASSELNEQFF
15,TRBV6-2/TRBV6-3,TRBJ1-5,CASSYVGASNQPQHF
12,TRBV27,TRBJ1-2,CASSQGLTGYTF